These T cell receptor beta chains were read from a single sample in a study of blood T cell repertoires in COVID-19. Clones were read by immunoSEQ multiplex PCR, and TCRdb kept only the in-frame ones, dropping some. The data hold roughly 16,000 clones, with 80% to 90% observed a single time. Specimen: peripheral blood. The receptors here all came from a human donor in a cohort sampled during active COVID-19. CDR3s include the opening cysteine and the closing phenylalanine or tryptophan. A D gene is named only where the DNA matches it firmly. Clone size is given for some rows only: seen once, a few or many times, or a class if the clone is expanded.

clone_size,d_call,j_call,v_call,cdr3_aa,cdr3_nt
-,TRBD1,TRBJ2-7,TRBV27,CASSLNRGLGEQYF,TGTGCCAGCAGTTTAAACAGGGGTCTGGGAGAGCAGTACTTC
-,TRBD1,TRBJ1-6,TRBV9,CASSVDAGQGGSPLHF,TGTGCCAGCAGCGTCGACGCCGGACAGGGCGGCTCACCCCTCCACTTT
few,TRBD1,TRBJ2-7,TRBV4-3,CASSQDQGDRGYYEQYF,TGCGCCAGCAGCCAAGATCAAGGGGACAGGGGTTACTACGAGCAGTACTTC
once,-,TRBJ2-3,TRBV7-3,CASSLMSFSTDTQYF,TGTGCCAGCAGCTTGATGAGTTTTAGCACAGATACGCAGTATTTT
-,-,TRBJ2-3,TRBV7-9,CASSLEGSTDTQYF,TGTGCCAGCAGCTTAGAGGGGAGCACAGATACGCAGTATTTT
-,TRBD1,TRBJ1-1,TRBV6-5,CASTKQGNSEAFF,TGTGCCAGCACCAAACAGGGGAATTCTGAAGCTTTCTTT
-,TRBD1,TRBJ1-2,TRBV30,CAWSRDRARNYGYTF,TGTGCCTGGAGTCGGGACAGGGCCCGGAACTATGGCTACACCTTC
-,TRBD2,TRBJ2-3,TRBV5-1,CASSDLGLAGDTQYF,TGCGCCAGCAGCGATCTGGGACTAGCGGGAGATACGCAGTATTTT
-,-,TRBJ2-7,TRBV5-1,CASSHNRDILSYEQYF,TGCGCCAGCAGCCATAATCGGGACATCCTCTCCTACGAGCAGTACTTC
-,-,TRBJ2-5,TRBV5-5,CASSLGRAQETQYF,TGTGCCAGCAGCTTGGGGAGAGCCCAAGAGACCCAGTACTTC
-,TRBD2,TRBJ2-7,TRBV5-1,CASTRGLAGVYEQYF,TGCGCCAGCACCCGAGGGCTAGCGGGAGTGTACGAGCAGTACTTC
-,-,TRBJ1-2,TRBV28,CASSLGADNRGYTF,TGTGCCAGCAGTTTAGGGGCGGACAATCGAGGCTACACCTTC
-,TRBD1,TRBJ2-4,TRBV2,CASTGQMKNIQYF,TGTGCCAGCACGGGACAGATGAAAAACATTCAGTACTTC
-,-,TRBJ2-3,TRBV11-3,CASSPEGRGTDTQYF,TGTGCCAGCAGCCCCGAAGGCAGGGGAACAGATACGCAGTATTTT
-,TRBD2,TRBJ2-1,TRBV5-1,CASTKTSGQYNEQFF,TGCGCCAGCACGAAGACTAGCGGCCAATACAATGAGCAGTTCTTC